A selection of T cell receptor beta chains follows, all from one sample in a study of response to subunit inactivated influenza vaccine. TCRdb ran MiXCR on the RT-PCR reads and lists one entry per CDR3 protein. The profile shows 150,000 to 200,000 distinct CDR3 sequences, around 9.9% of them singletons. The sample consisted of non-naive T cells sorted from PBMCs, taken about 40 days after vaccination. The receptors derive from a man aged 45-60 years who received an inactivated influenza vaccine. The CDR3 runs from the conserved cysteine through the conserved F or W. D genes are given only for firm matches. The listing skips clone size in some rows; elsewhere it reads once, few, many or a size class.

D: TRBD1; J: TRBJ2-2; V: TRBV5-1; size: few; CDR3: CASSSQGASNTGELFF; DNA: TGCGCCAGCAGTTCCCAGGGGGCTTCGAACACCGGGGAGCTGTTTTTT
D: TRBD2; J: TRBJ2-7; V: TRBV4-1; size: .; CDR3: CASSRGLAGLGYEQYF; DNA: TGCGCCAGCAGCCGTGGACTAGCGGGATTGGGGTACGAGCAGTACTTC
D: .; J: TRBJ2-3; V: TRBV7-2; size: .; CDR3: CASSRGGAGVSTDTQYF; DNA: TGTGCCAGCAGCAGAGGGGGGGCGGGAGTTAGCACAGATACGCAGTATTTT
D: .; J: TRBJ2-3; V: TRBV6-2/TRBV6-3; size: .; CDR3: CASSYSRSTVTRADTQYF; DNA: TGTGCCAGCAGTTACTCGCGGAGTACAGTTACCCGGGCAGATACGCAGTATTTT
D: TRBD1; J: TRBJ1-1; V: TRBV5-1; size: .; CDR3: CASSFAGTGTNTEAFF; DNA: TGCGCCAGCAGCTTTGCCGGGACAGGGACGAACACTGAAGCTTTCTTT
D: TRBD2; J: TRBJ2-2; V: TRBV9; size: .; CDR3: CASSVESSWTSGRTNTGELFF; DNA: TGTGCCAGCAGCGTAGAATCGAGTTGGACTAGCGGCCGAACGAACACCGGGGAGCTGTTTTTT
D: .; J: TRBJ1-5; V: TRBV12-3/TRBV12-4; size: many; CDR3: CASTRSRQPQHF; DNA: TGTGCCAGCACCCGTTCGCGACAGCCCCAGCATTTT
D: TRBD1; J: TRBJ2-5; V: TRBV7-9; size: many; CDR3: CASSSPGTELKETQYF; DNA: TGTGCCAGCAGCTCGCCCGGGACAGAGCTAAAAGAGACCCAGTACTTC
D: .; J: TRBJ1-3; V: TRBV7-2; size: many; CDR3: CASSLVVSSGNTIYF; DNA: TGTGCCAGCAGCTTAGTGGTCAGCTCTGGAAACACCATATATTTT
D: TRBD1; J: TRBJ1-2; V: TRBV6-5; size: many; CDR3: CASSSPGQGEGYTF; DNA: TGTGCCAGCAGCTCGCCGGGACAGGGGGAGGGCTACACCTTC
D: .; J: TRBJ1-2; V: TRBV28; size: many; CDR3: CASSPGTDYTF; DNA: TGTGCCAGCAGTCCGGGGACCGATTACACCTTC
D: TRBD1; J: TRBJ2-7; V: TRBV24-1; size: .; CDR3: CATSDSKGQGSVHEQYF; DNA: TGTGCCACCAGTGATTCTAAAGGACAGGGCAGCGTCCACGAGCAGTACTTC
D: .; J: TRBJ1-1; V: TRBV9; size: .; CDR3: CASSGDRNTEALF; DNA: TGTGCCAGCAGCGGCGACAGGAACACTGAAGCTCTCTTT
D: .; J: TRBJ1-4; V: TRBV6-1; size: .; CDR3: CASRSRTAKVNMGNEKLFF; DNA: TGTGCCAGCAGATCAAGGACAGCAAAAGTAAATATGGGTAATGAAAAACTGTTTTTT
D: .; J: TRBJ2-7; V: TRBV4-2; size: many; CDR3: CASRPAAGVSYEQYF; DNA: TGTGCCAGCAGGCCCGCCGCAGGGGTCTCCTACGAGCAGTACTTC
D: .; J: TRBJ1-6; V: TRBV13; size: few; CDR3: CASSINRNSPLHF; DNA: TGTGCCAGCTCCATCAACCGTAATTCACCCCTCCACTTT
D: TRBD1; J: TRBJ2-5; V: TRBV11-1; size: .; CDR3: CASSLAVYSSDRAQETQYF; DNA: TGTGCCAGCAGCTTAGCGGTTTACTCTTCGGACAGGGCACAAGAGACCCAGTACTTC
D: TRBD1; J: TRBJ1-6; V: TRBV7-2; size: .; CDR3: CASSNRGPYNSPLHF; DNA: TGTGCCAGCAGCAACAGGGGCCCCTATAATTCACCCCTCCACTTT
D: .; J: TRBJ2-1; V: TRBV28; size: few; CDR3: CASSLAAAGSDEQFF; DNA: TGTGCCAGCAGTTTGGCGGCGGCCGGTTCCGATGAGCAGTTCTTC
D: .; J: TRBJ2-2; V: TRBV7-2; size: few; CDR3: CASSSRSHVPGELFF; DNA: TGTGCCAGCAGCTCCCGTTCGCACGTTCCCGGGGAGCTGTTTTTT
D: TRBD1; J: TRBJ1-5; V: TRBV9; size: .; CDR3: CASSDGTGVQPQHF; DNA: TGTGCCAGCAGCGACGGGACAGGGGTGCAGCCCCAGCATTTT
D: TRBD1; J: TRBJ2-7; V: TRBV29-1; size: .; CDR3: CSVEDRHRGSYEQYF; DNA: TGCAGCGTTGAAGATAGGCACAGGGGGTCCTACGAGCAGTACTTC
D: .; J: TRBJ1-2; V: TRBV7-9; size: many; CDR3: CASSLGTPTGF; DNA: TGTGCCAGCAGCCTTGGGACACCGACGGGCTTC
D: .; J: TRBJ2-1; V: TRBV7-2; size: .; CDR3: CASSLAWASGAYNEQLF; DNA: .
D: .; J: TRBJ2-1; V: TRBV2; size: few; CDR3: CASGWPDEQFF; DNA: TGTGCCAGCGGATGGCCTGATGAGCAGTTCTTC
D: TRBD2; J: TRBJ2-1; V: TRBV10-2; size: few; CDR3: CASRRGGSNEQFF; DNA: TGCGCCAGCAGACGGGGGGGCAGCAATGAGCAGTTCTTC
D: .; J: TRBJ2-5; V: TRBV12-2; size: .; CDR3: CASRSRDQGEQETQYF; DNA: TGTGCAAGTCGCTCCCGGGACCAGGGCGAGCAAGAGACCCAGTACTTC
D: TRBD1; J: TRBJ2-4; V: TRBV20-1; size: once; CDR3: CSATGQGMESEENIQYF; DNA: TGCAGTGCTACCGGACAGGGCATGGAGTCCGAGGAAAACATTCAGTACTTC
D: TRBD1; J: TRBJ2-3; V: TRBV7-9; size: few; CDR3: CASSFGDRGRGDTQYF; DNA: TGTGCCAGCAGCTTTGGGGACAGGGGGCGAGGAGATACGCAGTATTTT
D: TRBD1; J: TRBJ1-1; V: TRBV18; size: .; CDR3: CASSREQGEVTEAFF; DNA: TGTGCCAGCTCACGCGAACAGGGGGAGGTCACTGAAGCTTTCTTT
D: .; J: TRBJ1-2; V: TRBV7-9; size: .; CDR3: CASRVAGRRANYGYTF; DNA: TGTGCCAGCAGGGTAGCGGGTAGGAGAGCTAACTATGGCTACACCTTC